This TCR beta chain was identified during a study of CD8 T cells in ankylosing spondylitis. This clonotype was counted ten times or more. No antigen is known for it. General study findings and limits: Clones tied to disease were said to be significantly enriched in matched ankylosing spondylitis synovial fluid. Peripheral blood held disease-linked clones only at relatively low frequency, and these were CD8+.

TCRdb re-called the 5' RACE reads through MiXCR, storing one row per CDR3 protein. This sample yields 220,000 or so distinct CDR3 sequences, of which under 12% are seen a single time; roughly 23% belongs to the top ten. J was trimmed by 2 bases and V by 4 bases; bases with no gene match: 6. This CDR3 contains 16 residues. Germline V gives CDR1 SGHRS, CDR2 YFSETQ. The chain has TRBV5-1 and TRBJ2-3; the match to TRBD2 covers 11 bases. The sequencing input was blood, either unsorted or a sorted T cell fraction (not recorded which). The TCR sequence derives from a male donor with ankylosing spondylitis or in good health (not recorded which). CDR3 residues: CASSMTSGEDTDTQYF. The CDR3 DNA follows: TGCGCCAGCAGCATGACTAGCGGGGAGGACACAGATACGCAGTATTTT.